This T cell receptor beta chain appears in the sequencing data of a study of blood T cell repertoires in COVID-19 (dated by TCRdb to 2019 to 2021). Regarding the complete study: Collaborator samples came from the United States, Italy and Spain and covered acute and convalescent phases of COVID-19. The material from the prospective study consisted of cDNA or gDNA derived from T cells, B-cell-depleted T cells, or PBMCs. Deeply sampled blood TCRbeta repertoires from subjects exposed to, actively infected with, or recovered from COVID-19 were included in the dataset. A freely available public database, intended as a resource for researchers studying the immune response to SARS-CoV-2, is where the repertoires were released. Samples were obtained from the ongoing ImmuneRACE study (first 160 participants) and from about 1,300 subjects provided by 6 global collaborators. A de-identified subject ID, COVID-19 status, age in years and sex were almost always included in the sample metadata. Where available, HLA class I and class II types were obtained from metadata supplied by the sample provider rather than from assay-based typing.

V ends up 2 bases short and J 0 bases short, with an unmatched junction base count of 10. Per the germline V gene, MDHEN is the CDR1 and SYDVKM is the CDR2. From cysteine to phenylalanine, the CDR3 is 18 amino acids long. Only CDR3 DNA is held: 54 bases, read in frame from base 1. TCRbeta CDR3 regions were amplified from genomic DNA using the immunoSEQ Assay, a bias-controlled multiplex PCR. Regarding the original processing steps: Nucleated cell counts per sample were estimated from amplification of reference gene primers within the assay. Sequence reads were collapsed and filtered to measure the absolute abundance of every unique TCRbeta CDR3 rearrangement. For each sample, productive Simpson clonality was calculated by taking the square root of Simpson's diversity index across productive rearrangements. TCRdb took this table from immuneACCESS and kept in-frame rearrangements with V and J called. Such tables lack part of the clones; where checked against another copy, unresolved V genes explain under half of the gap, and the rest is unexplained. The DNA gave D and trimming, while V, J and clone size come from that table. This sample has approximately 58,000 clones in its table, and 85% to 90% of those were observed once. 4% to 5.5% of the sample belongs to the ten largest clones.

This clone was seen a few times. The antigen it recognizes is unknown. No base quality information exists; no much larger clone differs at one position. Overall results and qualifications from the work: The amount of clinical and demographic metadata varied by source and participant and was provided uncurated.

Each collaborating institution followed its own protocols to collect whole blood in K2EDTA tubes. For TCRbeta analysis, collaborator samples were shipped as frozen whole blood, as isolated PBMCs, or as DNA extracted from either sample type. The sequence derives from a man between 40 and 49 years old with active COVID-19. The sequence links TRBV28 to TRBJ1-5; 7 junctional bases match TRBD1. The specimen sequenced was peripheral blood. The nucleotides are TGTGCCAGCAGTTTAGGGACAGATAATCTATATAGCAATCAGCCCCAGCATTTT. Translated, it gives CASSLGTDNLYSNQPQHF.